The clone carrying this T cell receptor (beta chain) was seen only a few times. Antigen unknown. Preparation of the bulk TCR libraries relied on previously described methods and listed TCR primers. TCRdb itself ran the PCR reads through MiXCR, one entry per CDR3 protein. The repertoire holds about 500,000 distinct CDR3 sequences, about 25% seen once, with approximately 0.8% in the top ten. The record originates from a study of molecular identifiers for immune sequencing clone quantification. Using 10%, 30% or 50% RNA, naive CD8 libraries were derived from about 21,000 to 970,000 sorted cells. Sorted naive CD8 T cells were those defined as CD8+CD4-CCR7+CD45RA+. Study-level findings and limits: In cases of identical TCR molecules sharing a barcode, highly expanded clone sizes could be underestimated.

CDR3 length: 16 amino acids. V was pared by 6 bases and J by 3 bases, with 12 bases of the junction left unmatched. From germline, CDR1 is LGHNA and CDR2 YSLEER. This clonotype originated in a human donor in good health. Some libraries in this study had Jurkat cell RNA spiked in. This chain joins TRBV4-3 and TRBJ1-1; 8 bases map to TRBD1. The sample consisted of naive CD8+ T cells from blood, with Jurkat cell RNA spiked in. Subset meaning: FACS-sorted CD8+CD4-CCR7+CD45RA+ naive T cells. Written as DNA, the CDR3 is TGCGCCAGCAGGGGGACAGGCCAGCGGGGGTACACTGAAGCTTTCTTT. Protein product: CASRGTGQRGYTEAFF.